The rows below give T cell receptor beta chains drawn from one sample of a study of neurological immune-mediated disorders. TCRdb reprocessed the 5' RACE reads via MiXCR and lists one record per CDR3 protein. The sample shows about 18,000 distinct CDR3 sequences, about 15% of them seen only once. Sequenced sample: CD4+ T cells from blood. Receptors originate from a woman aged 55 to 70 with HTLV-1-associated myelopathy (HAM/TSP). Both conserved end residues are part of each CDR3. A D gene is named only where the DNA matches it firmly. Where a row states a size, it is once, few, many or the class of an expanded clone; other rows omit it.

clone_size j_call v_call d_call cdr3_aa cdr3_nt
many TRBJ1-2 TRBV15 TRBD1 CATSRPRGTGAPSGGYTF TGTGCCACCAGCAGACCCCGCGGGACAGGGGCCCCCTCGGGTGGCTACACCTTC
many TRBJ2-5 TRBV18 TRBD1 CASRGTGEKETQYF TGTGCCAGCCGAGGGACAGGCGAAAAAGAGACCCAGTACTTC
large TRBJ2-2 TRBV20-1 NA CSARVAGSQSGELFF TGCAGTGCTAGAGTCGCAGGCAGTCAGTCCGGGGAGCTGTTTTTT
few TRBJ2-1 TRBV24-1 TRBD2 CATKGGQYNEHLF TGTGCCACCAAGGGAGGGCAGTACAATGAGCATTTATTC
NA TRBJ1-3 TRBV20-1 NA CSARDARNSVNTIYF TGTAGTGCTAGAGATGCGAGGAACTCTGTAAACACCATATATTTT
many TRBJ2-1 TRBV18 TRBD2 CASSPRGDNEQFF TGTGCCAGCTCCCCTCGGGGGGACAATGAGCAGTTCTTC
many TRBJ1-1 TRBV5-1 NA CASSAARGNTEAFF TGCGCCAGCAGCGCTGCCAGAGGAAACACTGAAGCTTTCTTT
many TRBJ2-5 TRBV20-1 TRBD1 CSARRGQWGRETQYF TGCAGTGCTAGAAGGGGGCAGTGGGGCCGGGAGACCCAGTACTTC
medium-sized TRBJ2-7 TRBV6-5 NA CASSYSAYHEQYF TGTGCCAGCAGTTATTCAGCGTACCACGAGCAGTACTTC
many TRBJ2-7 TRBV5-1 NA CASSLGWNEQYF TGCGCCAGCAGCTTGGGCTGGAACGAGCAGTACTTC
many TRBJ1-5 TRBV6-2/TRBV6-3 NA CASTLWARPNQPQHF TGTGCCAGCACTTTATGGGCCCGTCCAAATCAGCCCCAGCATTTT
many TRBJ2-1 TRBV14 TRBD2 CASSRRLAGGHEQFF TGTGCCAGCAGCCGACGACTAGCGGGGGGACATGAGCAGTTCTTC
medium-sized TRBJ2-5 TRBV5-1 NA CASSLESGQETQYF TGCGCCAGCAGCTTGGAGTCAGGCCAAGAGACCCAGTACTTC
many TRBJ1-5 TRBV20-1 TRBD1 CSASGGTGVQPQHF TGCAGTGCTAGCGGTGGGACAGGGGTTCAGCCCCAGCATTTT
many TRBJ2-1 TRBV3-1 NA CASSRRSYNEQFF TGTGCCAGCAGTCGAAGATCCTACAATGAGCAGTTCTTC
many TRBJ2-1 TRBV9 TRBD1 CASSGYRTGSYNEQFF TGTGCCAGCAGCGGGTACCGGACAGGTAGCTACAATGAGCAGTTCTTC
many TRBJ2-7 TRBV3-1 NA CASSQGLSSYEQYF TGTGCCAGCAGCCAAGGATTGAGCTCCTACGAGCAGTACTTC
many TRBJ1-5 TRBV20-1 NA CSARRRGYSNQPQHF TGCAGTGCTAGACGCAGGGGTTATAGCAATCAGCCCCAGCATTTT
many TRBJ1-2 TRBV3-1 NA CASSPRQAYYGYTF TGTGCCAGCAGCCCCCGACAGGCGTACTATGGCTACACCTTC
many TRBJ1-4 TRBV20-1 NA CSARDEAAREKLFF TGCAGTGCTAGAGACGAGGCCGCAAGGGAAAAACTGTTTTTT
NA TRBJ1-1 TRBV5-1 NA CASSNAAGNTEAFF TGCGCCAGCAGCAATGCGGCAGGGAACACTGAAGCTTTCTTT
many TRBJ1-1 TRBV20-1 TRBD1 CSASRDRATAEAFF TGCAGTGCTAGCCGGGACAGGGCAACGGCTGAAGCTTTCTTT
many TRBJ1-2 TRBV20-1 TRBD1 CSARTGGLGYTF TGCAGTGCCCGGACAGGGGGTTTGGGCTACACCTTC
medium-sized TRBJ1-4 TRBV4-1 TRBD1 CASSQGTGETNEKLFF TGCGCCAGCAGCCAAGGGACAGGGGAAACTAATGAAAAACTGTTTTTT
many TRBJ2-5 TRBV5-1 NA CASSAFRGGDHQETQYF TGCGCCAGCAGTGCGTTCAGGGGAGGGGATCACCAAGAGACCCAGTACTTC
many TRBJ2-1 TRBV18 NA CASSPGITGTEQFF TGTGCCAGCTCACCAGGTATCACAGGGACAGAGCAGTTCTTC
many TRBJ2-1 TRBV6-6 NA CASSSRSEQFF TGTGCCAGCAGTTCCAGAAGTGAGCAGTTCTTC
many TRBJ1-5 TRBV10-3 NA CAISDGQGYQPQHF TGTGCCATCAGTGATGGTCAGGGGTATCAGCCCCAGCATTTT
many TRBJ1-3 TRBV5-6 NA CASSLKTGRSGNTIYF TGTGCCAGCAGCCTGAAGACAGGACGATCCGGAAACACCATATATTTT
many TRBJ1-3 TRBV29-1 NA CSPRGAWGSGNTIYF TGCAGCCCCCGGGGGGCCTGGGGCTCTGGAAACACCATATATTTT
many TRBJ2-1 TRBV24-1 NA CATSDLWVSRQFF TGTGCCACCAGTGATTTGTGGGTATCGCGGCAGTTCTTC
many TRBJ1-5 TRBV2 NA CASSTGGGRNQPQHF TGTGCCAGCAGTACTGGGGGAGGGCGAAATCAGCCCCAGCATTTT
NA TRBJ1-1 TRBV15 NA CATSPRVGTEAFF TGTGCCACCAGTCCACGGGTGGGAACTGAAGCTTTCTTT
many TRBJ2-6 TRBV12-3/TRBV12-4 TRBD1 CASSSLGTGPSGANVLTF TGTGCCAGCAGTTCCCTCGGGACAGGCCCCTCTGGGGCCAACGTCCTGACTTTC
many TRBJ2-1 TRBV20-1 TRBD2 CSGSTSGRSEQFF TGCAGTGGTTCGACTAGCGGGAGAAGTGAGCAGTTCTTC
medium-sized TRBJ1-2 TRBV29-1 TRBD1 CSVEAYRGRGYTF TGCAGCGTTGAAGCATACAGGGGGCGCGGCTACACCTTC
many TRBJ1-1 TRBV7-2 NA CASSLQKNTEAFF TGTGCCAGCAGCTTACAAAAGAACACTGAAGCTTTCTTT
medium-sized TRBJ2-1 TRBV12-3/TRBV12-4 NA CASSLLFASYNEQFF TGTGCCAGCAGTCTCCTTTTCGCCTCCTACAATGAGCAGTTCTTC
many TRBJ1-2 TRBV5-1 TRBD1 CASSLETGEVDGYTF TGCGCCAGCAGCTTGGAGACAGGGGAGGTCGATGGCTACACCTTC
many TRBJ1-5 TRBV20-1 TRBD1 CSAQDRTSNQPQHF TGCAGTGCTCAGGACAGGACTAGCAATCAGCCCCAGCATTTT
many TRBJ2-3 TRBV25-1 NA CASSEDVGRGPDTQYF TGTGCCAGCAGTGAAGACGTGGGGCGAGGGCCAGATACGCAGTATTTT
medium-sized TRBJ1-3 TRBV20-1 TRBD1 CSAHNRGDGNTIYF TGCAGTGCTCACAACAGGGGCGATGGAAACACCATATATTTT
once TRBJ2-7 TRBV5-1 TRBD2 CASSLVTSGNTFHTSGRKYEQYF TGCGCCAGCAGCTTGGTAACTAGCGGCAACACCTTCCATACTAGCGGGAGGAAGTACGAGCAGTACTTC
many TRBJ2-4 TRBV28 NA CASSYGVHKAKNIQYF TGTGCCAGCAGTTATGGGGTCCATAAAGCCAAAAACATTCAGTACTTC
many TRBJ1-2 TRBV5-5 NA CASSPDRQPRIYGYTF TGTGCCAGCAGTCCAGACCGGCAGCCTCGGATCTATGGCTACACCTTC
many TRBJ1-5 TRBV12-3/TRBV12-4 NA CASSTGQLNQPQHF TGTGCCAGCAGCACAGGACAGTTAAATCAGCCCCAGCATTTT
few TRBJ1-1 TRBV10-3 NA CAISSKGNTEAFF TGTGCCATCAGTTCGAAAGGGAACACTGAAGCTTTCTTT
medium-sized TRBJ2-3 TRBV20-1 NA CSATRDSGYTDTQYF TGCAGTGCCACCAGGGACTCGGGATACACAGATACGCAGTATTTT
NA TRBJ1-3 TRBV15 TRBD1 CATSGGTGTGNTIYF TGTGCCACCAGCGGGGGGACAGGTACTGGAAACACCATATATTTT
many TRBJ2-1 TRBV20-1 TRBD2 CSARRFSGSEQFF TGCAGTGCTAGAAGGTTTAGCGGGAGTGAGCAGTTCTTC
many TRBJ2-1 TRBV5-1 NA CASSQAWDYNEQFF TGCGCCAGCAGCCAGGCTTGGGACTACAATGAGCAGTTCTTC